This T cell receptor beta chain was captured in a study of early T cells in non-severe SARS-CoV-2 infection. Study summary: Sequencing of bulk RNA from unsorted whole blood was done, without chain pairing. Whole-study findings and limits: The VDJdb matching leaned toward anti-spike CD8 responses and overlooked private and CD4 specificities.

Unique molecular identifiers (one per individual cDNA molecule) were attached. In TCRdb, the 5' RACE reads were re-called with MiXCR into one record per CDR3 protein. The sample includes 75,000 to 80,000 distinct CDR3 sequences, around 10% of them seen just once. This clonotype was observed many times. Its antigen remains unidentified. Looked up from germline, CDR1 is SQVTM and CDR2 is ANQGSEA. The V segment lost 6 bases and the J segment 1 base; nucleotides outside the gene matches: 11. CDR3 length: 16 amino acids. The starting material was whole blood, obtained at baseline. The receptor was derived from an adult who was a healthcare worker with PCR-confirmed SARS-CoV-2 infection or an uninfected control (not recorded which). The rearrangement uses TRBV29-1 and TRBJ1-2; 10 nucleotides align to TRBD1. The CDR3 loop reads CSVFTGTGDGNYGYTF. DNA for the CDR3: TGCAGCGTCTTTACCGGGACAGGGGACGGTAACTATGGCTACACCTTC.